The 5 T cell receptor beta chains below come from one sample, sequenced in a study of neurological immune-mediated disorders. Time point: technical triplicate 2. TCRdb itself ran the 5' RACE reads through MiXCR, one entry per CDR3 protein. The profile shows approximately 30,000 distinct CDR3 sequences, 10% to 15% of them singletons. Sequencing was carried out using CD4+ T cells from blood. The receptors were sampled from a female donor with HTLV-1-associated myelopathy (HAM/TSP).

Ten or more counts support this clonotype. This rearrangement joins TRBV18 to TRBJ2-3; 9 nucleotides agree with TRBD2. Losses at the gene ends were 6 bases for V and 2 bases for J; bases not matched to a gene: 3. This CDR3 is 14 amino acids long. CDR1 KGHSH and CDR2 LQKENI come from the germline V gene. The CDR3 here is CASSLAGYTDTQYF. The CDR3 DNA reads TGTGCCAGCTCTCTAGCGGGATACACAGATACGCAGTATTTT. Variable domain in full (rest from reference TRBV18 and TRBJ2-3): NAGVMQNPRHLVRRRGQEARLRCSPMKGHSHVYWYRQLPEEGLKFMVYLQKENIIDESGMPKERFSAEFPKEGPSILRIQQVVRGDSAAYFCASSLAGYTDTQYFGPGTRLTVL.

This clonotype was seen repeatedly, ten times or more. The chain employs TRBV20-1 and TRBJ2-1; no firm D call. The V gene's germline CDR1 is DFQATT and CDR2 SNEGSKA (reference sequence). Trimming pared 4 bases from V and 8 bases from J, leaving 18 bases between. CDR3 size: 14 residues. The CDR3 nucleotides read TGCAGTGCTACTCCGCCTCAATCCGTCCATGAGCAGTTCTTC. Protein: CSATPPQSVHEQFF.

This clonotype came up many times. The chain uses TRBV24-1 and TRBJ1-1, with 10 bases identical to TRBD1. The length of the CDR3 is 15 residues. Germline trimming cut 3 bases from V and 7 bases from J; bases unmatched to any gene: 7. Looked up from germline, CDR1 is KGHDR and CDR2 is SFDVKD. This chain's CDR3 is CATSDARQGAGEAFF. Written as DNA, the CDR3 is TGTGCCACCAGTGATGCGAGACAGGGGGCGGGTGAAGCTTTCTTT.

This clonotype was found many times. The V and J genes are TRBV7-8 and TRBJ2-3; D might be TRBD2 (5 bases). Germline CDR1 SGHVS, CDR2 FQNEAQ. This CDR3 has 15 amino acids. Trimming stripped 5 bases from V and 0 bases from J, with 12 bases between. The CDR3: CASSPPGGSTDTQYF. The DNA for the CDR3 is TGTGCCAGCAGCCCTCCGGGCGGGAGCACAGATACGCAGTATTTT.

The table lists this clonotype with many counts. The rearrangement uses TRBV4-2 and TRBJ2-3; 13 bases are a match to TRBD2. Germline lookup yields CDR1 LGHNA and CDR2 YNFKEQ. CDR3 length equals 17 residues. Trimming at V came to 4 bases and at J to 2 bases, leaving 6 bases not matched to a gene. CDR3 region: CASSRLAGGGPTDTQYF. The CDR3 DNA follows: TGTGCCAGCAGCCGACTAGCGGGGGGCGGTCCCACAGATACGCAGTATTTT.